One and the same sample provided the 21 T cell receptor beta chains below, sequenced in a study (dated by TCRdb to the mid-2010s). Libraries came from 5' RACE. Sequencing relied on an Illumina MiSeq. TCRdb handled the public reads itself, with Q25 trimming in fastp and clone calling in MiXCR, and kept productive beta chains. Duplicate CDR3 protein sequences are folded into a single record with the most common DNA and genes. The sample has 55,000 to 80,000 distinct CDR3 sequences on record, 20% to 25% of them singletons. The ten largest clones take up 2.5% to 3.5% of the sample. What was sequenced was memory CD4+ T cells sorted from a lymph node. The sample's cell subset or site label is to be understood as: memory CD4+ T cells, CD4+CD45RO+CD25-. The source is a female donor with breast cancer.

Of note for this clonotype: Given a much more abundant clone one base away, this may be a read error. The chain couples TRBV7-2 to TRBJ1-2, with no clear D. CDR3 size: 16 residues. CDR1 and CDR2 (germline): SGHTA, FQGNSA. The chain's CDR3 is CASSSEPAATNYGYAF. CDR3 nucleotides: TGTGCCAGCAGCTCGGAACCGGCGGCCACTAACTATGGCTACGCCTTC.

This clonotype has just a few counts. The junction departs from the called germline gene at one end, perhaps through a read error. The rearrangement joins TRBV2 to TRBJ2-7; either TRBD1 or TRBD2 may supply D (6 bases each). Germline V lookup: CDR1 SNHLY, CDR2 FYNNEI. The CDR3 length is 17 residues. The CDR3 reads CASSGSHKRGDSYEQHF. Here the CDR3 DNA reads TGTGCCAGCAGTGGTTCACACAAAAGGGGGGACTCCTACGAGCAGCACTTC. The variable domain in full, completed from reference TRBV2 and TRBJ2-7, reads EPEVTQTPSHQVTQMGQEVILRCVPISNHLYFYWYRQILGQKVEFLVSFYNNEISEKSEIFDDQFSVERPDGSNFTLKIRSTKLEDSAMYFCASSGSHKRGDSYEQHFGPGTRLTVT.

Ten or more counts support this clonotype. V usage is TRBV5-1 and J usage is TRBJ2-2, with a tentative D call TRBD1 (6 bases). Germline V gene lookup returns CDR1 SGHRS and CDR2 YFSETQ. This CDR3 is built from 14 residues. Between the trimmed V and J ends, which lost 3 bases and 0 bases, there was a span of 6 bases. This CDR3 reads CASSWTANTGELFF. CDR3 bases: TGCGCCAGCAGCTGGACAGCGAACACCGGGGAGCTGTTTTTT.

This clonotype was found many times. The CDR3 DNA reads TGTGCCAGCATCGGTACCTACGAGCAGTACTTC. This codes for CASIGTYEQYF. This chain links TRBV6-5 with TRBJ2-7, with D unclear. The CDR3 runs 11 residues. Germline assignment: CDR1 MNHEY and CDR2 SVGAGI. With 7 bases removed from V and 2 bases from J, the gap between germline ends came to 6 bases.

This clonotype was detected many times. V and J are TRBV6-2 or TRBV6-3 and TRBJ2-7, with D perhaps TRBD1 (5 bases). The CDR3 runs 14 residues. V was pared by 6 bases and J by 2 bases, with 14 bases between. Germline lookup yields CDR1 MNHEY and CDR2 SVGEGT. CDR3 nucleotides: TGTGCCAGCAGGCTTCAGGGATTCGCCTACGAGCAGTACTTC. Protein product: CASRLQGFAYEQYF.

The chain employs TRBV20-1 and TRBJ2-7; D might be TRBD2 (5 bases). CDR3 length equals 12 residues. CDR1 and CDR2 from the germline V gene are DFQATT and SNEGSKA (reference sequence). Trimming cost V 6 bases and J 2 bases, with 11 bases left between them. The CDR3 DNA follows: TGCAGTGCACCGCGGGTCCCCTACGAGCAGTACTTC. Translated, it gives CSAPRVPYEQYF.

This clonotype was seen only a few times. J is TRBJ2-1 and V is TRBV20-1; 13 nucleotides line up with TRBD2. Germline V lookup: CDR1 DFQATT, CDR2 SNEGSKA (reference sequence). The V and J ends lost 3 bases and 10 bases, in that order; junction bases with no gene match: 24. The CDR3 has 20 residues. DNA of the CDR3: TGCAGTGCTAGGGAGCCCCCGGGACGCGCTTTACTAGCGGGAGGGCCGGAGCAGTTCTTC. It specifies CSAREPPGRALLAGGPEQFF.

DNA for the CDR3: TGTGCCAGCAGCTTAGAAGCGGGGGGGCCCTATGAGCAGTTCTTC. Encoded protein: CASSLEAGGPYEQFF. V usage is TRBV7-9 and J usage is TRBJ2-1; 10 bases map to TRBD2. The CDR3 contains 15 residues. CDR1 and CDR2 (germline): SEHNR, FQNEAQ (reference sequence). V lost 1 base and J lost 8; bases outside the gene matches: 5.

The V gene is TRBV6-2 or TRBV6-3, the J gene TRBJ2-5, with TRBD1 as a possible D gene (5 bases). Trimming cost V 7 bases and J 5 bases, with 14 bases left between them. CDR1 and CDR2 (germline): MNHEY, SVGEGT. The CDR3 is 13 amino acids. CDR3 coding DNA: TGTGCCAGCAAAGCCCCTGGGGCGGAGACCCAGTACTTC. This encodes CASKAPGAETQYF.

The rearrangement links TRBV7-2 to TRBJ1-5, with unresolved D. The length of the CDR3 is 13 residues. The germline V gene encodes CDR1 SGHTA and CDR2 FQGNSA. Trimming took 4 bases from V and 3 from J, leaving 7 bases between them. Here the CDR3 reads CASSSENNQPQHF. The CDR3 DNA reads as TGTGCCAGCAGCTCTGAGAACAATCAGCCCCAGCATTTT. Using reference TRBV7-2 and TRBJ1-5 for the parts outside the CDR3, the full variable domain is GAGVSQSPSNKVTEKGKDVELRCDPISGHTALYWYRQSLGQGLEFLIYFQGNSAPDKSGLPSDRFSAERTGGSVSTLTIQRTQQEDSAVYLCASSSENNQPQHFGDGTRLSIL.

J is TRBJ2-1 and V is TRBV29-1; no clear D gene. Trimming left V 4 bases short and J 5 bases short, with 15 bases between. The CDR3 loop spans 14 amino acids. In germline, CDR1 is SQVTM, CDR2 ANQGSEA. The CDR3: CSVARLEFDNEQFF. The CDR3 DNA is TGCAGCGTTGCCCGTTTGGAGTTTGACAATGAGCAGTTCTTC.

This clonotype was seen more than once but under ten times. V usage is TRBV5-1 and J usage is TRBJ2-5; D gene unclear. The length of the CDR3 is 15 residues. Between the trimmed V and J ends, which lost 1 base and 4 bases, there was a span of 14 bases. Germline values: CDR1 SGHRS, CDR2 YFSETQ. The CDR3 loop reads CASSLYAGRVETQYF. CDR3 sequence (DNA): TGCGCCAGCAGCTTGTACGCCGGGCGCGTAGAGACCCAGTACTTC. Together with reference TRBV5-1 and TRBJ2-5, the CDR3 gives the full variable domain: KAGVTQTPRYLIKTRGQQVTLSCSPISGHRSVSWYQQTPGQGLQFLFEYFSETQRNKGNFPGRFSGRQFSNSRSEMNVSTLELGDSALYLCASSLYAGRVETQYFGPGTRLLVL.

This clonotype was seen many times. The chain uses TRBV10-3 and TRBJ1-1; the match to TRBD1 covers 9 bases. J was trimmed by 3 bases and V by 4 bases; bases with no gene match: 3. The CDR3 is 14 residues long. CDR1 and CDR2 (germline): ENHRY, SYGVKD. The CDR3 region has the DNA TGTGCCATCAGTGTCCGGACAGGGGACACTGAAGCTTTCTTT. It codes for CAISVRTGDTEAFF.

This chain connects TRBV28 to TRBJ2-3; weak D call: TRBD1 (5 bases). V was pared by 5 bases and J by 1 base, with 22 bases between. The germline V gene has CDR1 MDHEN and CDR2 SYDVKM. The CDR3 runs 18 residues. CDR3 DNA: TGTGCCAGCAGTACCCACCTTTGGACACTGCTTGGCACAGATACGCAGTATTTT. Encoded protein: CASSTHLWTLLGTDTQYF.

The table lists this clonotype with many counts. DNA for the CDR3: TGCAGTGCCACACCGGGCCGACAAGGCAATCAGCCCCAGCATTTT. Protein product: CSATPGRQGNQPQHF. V is TRBV20-1 and J is TRBJ1-5; D not resolved. Per germline, CDR1 DFQATT and CDR2 SNEGSKA (reference sequence). V was shortened by 6 bases and J by 2 bases, with 17 bases between the two germline ends. There are 15 residues in the CDR3.

This chain uses TRBV7-8 with TRBJ2-1, with D possibly TRBD2 on 6 matching bases. In germline, CDR1 is SGHVS, CDR2 FQNEAQ. The germline V and J ends were trimmed by 3 bases and 9 bases, with 12 bases remaining between them. The CDR3 has 13 residues. CDR3 loop: CASSFLALCEQFF. As DNA, the CDR3 is TGTGCCAGCAGCTTTCTAGCGTTGTGTGAGCAGTTCTTC.

This clonotype was counted a few times. The chain recombines TRBV7-6 with TRBJ2-3; tentatively, D is TRBD1 (6 bases). The germline V and J ends were trimmed by 3 bases and 6 bases, with 10 bases remaining between them. This CDR3 contains 13 residues. In germline, CDR1 is SGHVS, CDR2 FNYEAQ. This chain's CDR3 is CASSFTGPDTQYF. In DNA form, the CDR3 reads TGTGCCAGCAGCTTTACAGGGCCGGATACGCAGTATTTT.

This chain connects TRBV5-1 to TRBJ2-3, with TRBD2 matching over 12 bases. Per the germline V gene, CDR1 is SGHRS and CDR2 is YFSETQ. V lost 4 bases and J lost 4; bases outside the gene matches: 4. The CDR3 extends over 15 amino acids. This CDR3 reads CASSRLAGVSDTQYF. The CDR3 DNA follows: TGCGCCAGCAGCCGACTAGCGGGAGTGTCAGATACGCAGTATTTT.

The table lists this clonotype with many counts. The chain employs TRBV5-1 and TRBJ2-1, with 7 bases aligning to TRBD1. V lost 4 bases to trimming and J lost 5 bases; unmatched junction nucleotides: 3. The germline V gene has CDR1 SGHRS and CDR2 YFSETQ. CDR3 length: 13 residues. The DNA for the CDR3 is TGCGCCAGCAGCGCTGGGACAGACAATGAGCAGTTCTTC. It encodes CASSAGTDNEQFF.

This clonotype was picked up one time. The chain carries TRBV6-2 or TRBV6-3 and TRBJ1-1; 11 nucleotides match TRBD1. Trimming removed 6 bases from V and 10 bases from J; junction bases left unmatched: 7. This CDR3 region has 13 residues. CDR1 and CDR2 (germline): MNHEY, SVGEGT. The CDR3 DNA reads TGTGCCAGCAGGCCATCGGACAGGGGGCTAGCTTTCTTT. This translates into CASRPSDRGLAFF.

CDR3 bases: TGCGCCAGCAGCTTGGACAGACCAAACTATGGCTACACCTTC. Its translation: CASSLDRPNYGYTF. The chain combines TRBV5-1 with TRBJ1-2; D remains unclear. Germline-derived CDR1 and CDR2 are SGHRS and YFSETQ. This CDR3 has 14 amino acids. V shed 0 bases and J shed 2 bases, with 8 bases lying between them.